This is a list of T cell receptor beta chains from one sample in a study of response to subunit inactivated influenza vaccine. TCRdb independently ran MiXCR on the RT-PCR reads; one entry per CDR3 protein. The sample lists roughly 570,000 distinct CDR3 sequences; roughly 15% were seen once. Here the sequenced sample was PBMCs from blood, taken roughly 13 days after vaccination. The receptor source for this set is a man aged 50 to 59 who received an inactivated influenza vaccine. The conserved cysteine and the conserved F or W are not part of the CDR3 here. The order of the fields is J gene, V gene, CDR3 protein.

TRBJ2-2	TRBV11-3	ASSLVWGQTTTGELF
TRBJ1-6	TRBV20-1	SARPQNNSPLH
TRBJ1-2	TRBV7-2	ASSLASLVRGYT
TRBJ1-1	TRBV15	ATSQGPNTEAF
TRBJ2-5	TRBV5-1	ASSQSPFAETQY
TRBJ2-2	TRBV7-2	ASSLIPGHTAGELF
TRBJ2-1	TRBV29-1	SVRREEQF
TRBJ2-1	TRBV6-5	ASSYVQGAPNEQF
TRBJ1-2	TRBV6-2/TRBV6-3	ASTTGPVGGYT
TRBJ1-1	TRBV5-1	ASSLGMNTEAF
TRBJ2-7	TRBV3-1	ASSQVFIAGDYEQY
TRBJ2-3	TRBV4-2	ASRNQDRGTDTQY
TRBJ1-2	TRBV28	ASSLWDRGYGYT
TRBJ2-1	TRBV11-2	ASSRHRDPTYNEQF
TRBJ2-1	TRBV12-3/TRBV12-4	ASSPEARNYNEQF
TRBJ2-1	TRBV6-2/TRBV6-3	ASREMGLDRNEQF
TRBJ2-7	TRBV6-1	ASSESGTGGSYEQY
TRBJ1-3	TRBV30	AWTKGSGNTIY
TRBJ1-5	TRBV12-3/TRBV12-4	ASSTTSYQPQH
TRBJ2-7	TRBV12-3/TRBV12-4	ASGPISGGGEQY
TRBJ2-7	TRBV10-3	AISGDTYEQY
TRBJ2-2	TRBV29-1	SVNRGDLTGELF
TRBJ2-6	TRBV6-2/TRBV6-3	ASSYSGRGANVLT
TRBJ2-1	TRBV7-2	ASSLGQSPYNEQF
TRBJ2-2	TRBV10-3	AITGQGVTGELF
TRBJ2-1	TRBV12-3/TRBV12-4	ASSFWRDGNNEQF
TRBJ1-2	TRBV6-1	ASSRSLTDNYGYT
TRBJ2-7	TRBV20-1	SAAGQTRAGEQY
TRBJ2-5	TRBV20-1	SAISSRDLQETQY
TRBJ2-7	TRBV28	ASSVTGTRSYEQY
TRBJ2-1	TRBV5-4	ASSLGQRGGYNEQF
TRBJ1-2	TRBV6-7	ASSYSSQGGYT
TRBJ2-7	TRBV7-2	ASSLSRDSYEQY
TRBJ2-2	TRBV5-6	ASSSEGLAGRTGELF
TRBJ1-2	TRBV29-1	SVEDRASNYGYT
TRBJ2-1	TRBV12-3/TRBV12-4	ASSLGSGSNEQF
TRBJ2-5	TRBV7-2	ASSPVRGTQETQY
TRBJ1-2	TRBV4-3	ASSQAYSIGTGAGYGYT
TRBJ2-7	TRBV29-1	SVESASGTYEQY
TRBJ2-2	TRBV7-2	ASSLILAGELF
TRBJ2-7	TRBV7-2	ASSLGHGPYEQY
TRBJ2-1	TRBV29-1	SVRVWGEQF
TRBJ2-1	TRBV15	ATSTDRTSGTYNEQF
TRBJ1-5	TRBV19	ASTKRRYNQPQH
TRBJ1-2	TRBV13	ASRNRGLNYGYT
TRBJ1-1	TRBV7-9	ASRPGTGGLEAF